This T cell receptor beta chain emerged from a study of blood T cell repertoires in COVID-19. Authors' analysis steps: Reference gene primer amplification gave estimated nucleated cell counts. Profiling relied on immunoSEQ multiplex PCR, and the TCRdb table lists in-frame clones only, not all of them. D and trimming come from the DNA, and the V and J calls and clone size come from that table. Counted here are about 42,000 clones, approximately 86% occurring once; the ten biggest clones make up about 60%. The sequencing sample was made of peripheral blood. This receptor was obtained from a man aged 65-85 years with acute or convalescent COVID-19.

CDR3 region: CASSSTGWGYTF. The CDR3 DNA sequence: TGTGCCAGCAGCTCAACAGGGTGGGGCTACACCTTC. The chain is built from TRBV7-2 and TRBJ1-2; D possibly corresponds to TRBD1 (6 bases). CDR1 and CDR2 from the germline V gene are SGHTA and FQGNSA. V was pared by 4 bases and J by 8 bases, with 11 bases between. The CDR3 length is 12 residues.